This T cell receptor (beta chain) derives from a study of Ad26.COV2.S vaccination and SARS-CoV-2 variants. Study-level background: Intramuscular Ad26.COV2.S doses were given once or twice, 56 days apart. Study-wide findings and caveats: Spike-specific TCR breadth ran higher among vaccine recipients than placebo recipients.

The assay was immunoSEQ multiplex PCR, and TCRdb's table has in-frame clones only and misses some. The profile shows more than 300,000 clones, 85% to 90% of them singletons. In regard to this clone: Its antigen is unidentified.

This CDR3 has 13 residues. V was pared by 3 bases and J by 2 bases, with 10 bases between. From germline, CDR1 is GTSNPN and CDR2 SVGIG (reference sequence). Regarding treatment: over 15 received Ad26.COV2.S at low or high dose, single or two shots; 5 received placebo; per-sample allocation not given. Sampling happened 63 days after the first vaccine or placebo injection. Donation was by an adult aged 18-55 years who was in Boston. This receptor was taken from a person aged 18-60 years who received the Ad26.COV2.S COVID-19 vaccine or a placebo. The input for sequencing was peripheral blood, taken in a trial of Ad26.COV2.S vaccine versus placebo. This chain links TRBV30 with TRBJ1-2; a possible D gene is TRBD1 (6 bases). CDR3 sequence: CAWRRGGNYGYTF. In DNA, the CDR3 is TGTGCCTGGAGAAGAGGGGGGAACTATGGCTACACCTTC.